These 14 T cell receptor beta chains were sequenced from one sample in a study of molecular identifiers for immune sequencing clone quantification. TCRdb called the PCR reads again in MiXCR, with one record for every CDR3 protein. The sample has 350,000 or so distinct CDR3 sequences, about a fifth seen once. Sequencing input: naive CD8+ T cells from blood, with Jurkat cell RNA spiked in. The subset was: FACS-sorted CD8+CD4-CCR7+CD45RA+ naive T cells. These receptors were collected from a human donor in good health. Some libraries in this study had Jurkat cell RNA spiked in.

This clonotype was seen ten or more times. V and J are TRBV3-1 and TRBJ2-2; D is unresolved. V gave up 0 bases and J gave up 0 bases, with 11 bases separating them. There are 17 residues in the CDR3. The germline V gene has CDR1 LGHDT and CDR2 YNNKEL (reference sequence). CDR3: CASSQEVGTANTGELFF. CDR3 DNA: TGTGCCAGCAGCCAAGAAGTGGGCACAGCGAACACCGGGGAGCTGTTTTTT.

A few counts support this clonotype. The chain has TRBV19 and TRBJ2-5; D remains ambiguous. CDR3 size: 13 residues. V lost 5 bases and J 7 bases, leaving 14 bases between the germline ends. The germline gives CDR1 LNHDA, CDR2 SQIVND (reference sequence). The CDR3 DNA reads TGTGCCAGTAGTCCTGGCCCCTCGGGGACCCAGTACTTC. Protein sequence: CASSPGPSGTQYF.

The sample holds a few counts of this clonotype. The genes are TRBV12-3 or TRBV12-4 and TRBJ1-1, with 9 bases aligning to TRBD1. The CDR3 extends over 13 amino acids. V lost 4 bases and J lost 9; bases outside the gene matches: 6. CDR3 loop: CASSSPGQGKAFF. Written as DNA, the CDR3 is TGTGCCAGCAGTTCACCGGGACAGGGAAAAGCTTTCTTT.

This sequence joins TRBV6-6 and TRBJ2-5; 7 bases agree with TRBD2. This CDR3 contains 16 residues. CDR1 is MNHNY, CDR2 SVGAGI, per germline (reference sequence). V lost 2 bases and J lost 5; bases outside the gene matches: 11. This CDR3 is CASSYPGLGALETQYF. CDR3 DNA: TGTGCCAGCAGTTACCCCGGACTAGGTGCCCTGGAGACCCAGTACTTC.

As concerns this clonotype: Since a much larger clone is just one base distant, this may be a read error. In DNA, the CDR3 is TGTGCCAGCAGTTACTCTTCGAGGGCCCGGCAGTACTTC. This codes for CASSYSSRARQYF. This chain connects TRBV6-5 to TRBJ2-7; D may be TRBD2 (5 bases). Germline loops: CDR1 MNHEY, CDR2 SVGAGI. The V end lost 0 bases, the J end lost 9 bases, and 12 bases lay between the germline ends. The CDR3 spans 13 residues.

This clonotype was seen many times. The rearrangement joins TRBV21-1 to TRBJ2-7; the DNA was not used to check the table's D call, TRBD1. TRBV21-1 is labeled a pseudogene. The CDR3 runs 15 residues. CDR3 in DNA: TGTGCCAGCAGCGGGGGCCAAGGAAGCTCCTACGAGCAGTACTTC. It encodes CASSGGQGSSYEQYF.

This clonotype was detected ten times or more. The chain couples TRBV14 to TRBJ2-2, with 14 nucleotides matching TRBD2. The V gene's germline CDR1 is SGHDN and CDR2 FVKESK. This CDR3 is built from 18 residues. V lost 5 bases, J lost 3 bases, and 8 bases stayed unmatched. Here the CDR3 reads CASSFRLAGGYDTGELFF. DNA for the CDR3: TGTGCCAGCAGCTTCCGACTAGCGGGAGGGTACGACACCGGGGAGCTGTTTTTT.

Details on this clonotype: Just one base apart from a much larger clone, this may be a read error. V gene TRBV11-2 combines with J gene TRBJ2-4; 11 bases align to TRBD1. This CDR3 is 13 amino acids long. The V gene's germline CDR1 is SGHAT and CDR2 FQNNGV. Unmatched junction bases numbered 7, after V lost 5 bases and J lost 13 bases. As DNA, the CDR3 is TGTGCCAGCAGCAACCCTGGGACAGGGGGACAGTACTTC. It encodes CASSNPGTGGQYF.

This clonotype has only one observation. The CDR3 does not close with the conserved phenylalanine or tryptophan, likely indicating a read error. V is TRBV11-3 and J is TRBJ2-1, with D hard to call. Germline V gene sequence: CDR1 SGHNT, CDR2 YENEEA. This CDR3 contains 13 residues. Trimming pared 1 base from V and 7 bases from J, leaving 8 bases between. For the CDR3, the DNA is TGTGCCAGCAGCTTAGCCCTTGGAAATGAGCAGTTCTCC. Amino acids: CASSLALGNEQFS.

With respect to this clonotype: This may be a read error: a much more frequent sequence differs by one nucleotide. The V and J genes are TRBV7-2 and TRBJ2-7, with TRBD2 matching over 10 bases. Per germline, CDR1 SGHTA and CDR2 FQGNSA. The J segment lost 3 bases and the V segment lost 4 bases, leaving 18 bases of the junction unmatched. The CDR3 extends over 19 amino acids. In DNA, the CDR3 is TGTGCCAGCAGCTCCTTCCTGAGCGGGGGGGAATCCCTTAACTACGAGCAGTACTTC. This encodes CASSSFLSGGESLNYEQYF.

The table lists this clonotype with many counts. This rearrangement joins TRBV15 to TRBJ1-1; the D gene is possibly TRBD1 (5 bases). Germline-derived CDR1 and CDR2 are LNHNV and YYDKDF (reference sequence). CDR3 size: 14 residues. V gave up 4 bases and J gave up 1 base, with 10 bases separating them. The CDR3 spells CATSKGPRNTEAFF. CDR3 bases: TGTGCCACCAGCAAGGGACCGCGGAACACTGAAGCTTTCTTT.

This clonotype was seen only a few times. The V call is TRBV11-2, the J call TRBJ1-5; the D is unclear. Germline V gene lookup returns CDR1 SGHAT and CDR2 FQNNGV. Trimming pared 0 bases from V and 7 bases from J, leaving 16 bases between. The CDR3 length is 16 residues. The CDR3 DNA is TGTGCCAGCAGCTTAGACGGCCGAATGAGGAGCCAGCCCCAGCATTTT. This sequence encodes CASSLDGRMRSQPQHF.

To note about this clonotype: A much larger clone lies one base from this, so it may be a read error. The conserved closing phenylalanine or tryptophan is absent in this CDR3, likely reflecting a read error. This sequence joins TRBV19 and TRBJ1-2; 8 nucleotides agree with TRBD1. V shed 5 bases, J shed 4 bases, and the junction held 12 bases outside the gene matches. This CDR3 is 16 amino acids long. Germline-derived CDR1 and CDR2 are LNHDA and SQIVND (reference sequence). CDR3 DNA: TGTGCCAGTAGTTCTGGGCGGCCCGGACAGGGCTATGGCTACACCCTC. This translates into CASSSGRPGQGYGYTL.

Concerning this clonotype: This clone may be a read error of a much larger clone one base away. The chain employs TRBV6-2 or TRBV6-3 and TRBJ2-1, with 8 bases identical to TRBD1. The CDR3 has 12 residues. The germline gives CDR1 MNHEY, CDR2 SVGEGT. V shed 5 bases, J shed 8 bases, and the junction held 2 bases outside the gene matches. The CDR3 sequence is CASSRQGHEQFF. CDR3 sequence (DNA): TGTGCCAGCAGTCGACAGGGGCATGAGCAGTTCTTC.